Reported below is one TCR beta chain. The data were taken from a study of blood T cell repertoires in COVID-19. For the study at large: Researchers got acute and convalescent COVID-19 samples from the United States, Italy and Spain.

Germline V gives CDR1 LNHDA, CDR2 SQIVND (reference sequence). The V and J ends lost 7 bases and 7 bases respectively, with 14 bases between them. The length of the CDR3 is 14 residues. In the original workflow: Reference gene primer amplification yielded estimated nucleated cell counts. This table comes from immunoSEQ multiplex PCR, and its TCRdb copy is limited to in-frame clones, with some not included. Clone size and the V and J calls come from that table; the DNA yielded D and trimming. The sample lists roughly 570,000 clones; 85% to 90% were seen once. The receptor comes from a woman in her fifties or sixties with COVID-19, enrolled during active disease. The sample consisted of peripheral blood. The chain is built from TRBV19 and TRBJ1-6; tentatively, D is TRBD1 (6 bases). CDR3 nucleotide sequence: TGTGCCAGTATCGAACAGGGAGCGAATTCACCCCTCCACTTT. This encodes CASIEQGANSPLHF.